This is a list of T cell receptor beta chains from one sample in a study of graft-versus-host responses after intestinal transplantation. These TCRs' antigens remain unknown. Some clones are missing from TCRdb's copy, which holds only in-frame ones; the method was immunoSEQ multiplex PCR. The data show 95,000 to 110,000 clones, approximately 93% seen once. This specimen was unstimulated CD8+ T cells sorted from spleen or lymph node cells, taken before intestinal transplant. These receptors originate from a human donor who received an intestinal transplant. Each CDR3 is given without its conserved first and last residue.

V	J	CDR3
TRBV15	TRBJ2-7	ATGDSYEQY
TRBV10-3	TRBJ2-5	AISEVVGGRVQETQY
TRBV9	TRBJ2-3	ASSDGYSITDTQY
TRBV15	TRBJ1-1	ATSRDETEAF
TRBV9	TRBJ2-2	ASSGRDSRTGELF
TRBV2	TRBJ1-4	ASSPIGTGEATNEKLF
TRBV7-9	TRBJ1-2	ASSLVVPRDSYDYGYT
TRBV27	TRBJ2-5	ASSLGRKETQY
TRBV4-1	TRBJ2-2	ASSQMGQGLGTGELF
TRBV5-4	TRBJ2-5	ASSLRLAVQETQY